This is a list of T cell receptor beta chains from one sample in a study of T cells in localized non-small cell lung cancer. Sequencing was performed with immunoSEQ multiplex PCR; in TCRdb, only in-frame clones are kept and a portion is missing. This sample has over 50,000 clones, with 90% found just once. Source: peripheral blood, taken before any cancer treatment. These TCRs come from a woman aged 35 to 69 with stage I lung adenocarcinoma. The CDR3 runs from the conserved cysteine through the conserved F or W. D genes are given only for firm matches. Size values are once, few and many counts, or a class for expanded clones, and some rows have none.

NA	TRBV9	TRBJ2-2	TRBD1	TGTGCCAGCAGCGTAGGGACAGGCGGGGAGCTGTTTTTT	CASSVGTGGELFF
NA	TRBV21-1	TRBJ2-1	NA	TGTGCCAGTTGGGAGCTGGACGCAAGCGAGCAGTTCTTC	CASWELDASEQFF
NA	TRBV9	TRBJ2-1	NA	TGTGCCAGCAGCATCCAGAATGAGCAGTTCTTC	CASSIQNEQFF
NA	TRBV12-5	TRBJ1-3	NA	TGTGCTAGTGGTTTGGGGGGGCCAAACACCATATATTTT	CASGLGGPNTIYF
few	TRBV2	TRBJ1-4	TRBD1	TGTGCCAGCCAGGGACAGTTCGTTGAAAAACTGTTTTTT	CASQGQFVEKLFF
NA	TRBV2	TRBJ1-5	NA	TGTGCCAGCAGGGCCTCACAGCAGCCCCAGCATTTT	CASRASQQPQHF
NA	TRBV27	TRBJ2-2	NA	TGTGCCAGCAGTTTAAGGCAGGGCGGGAACACCGGGGAGCTGTTTTTT	CASSLRQGGNTGELFF
few	TRBV7-9	TRBJ2-7	NA	TGTGCCAGCAGCAATTCCGACGAGCAGTACTTC	CASSNSDEQYF
NA	TRBV19	TRBJ1-1	NA	TGTGCCAGTAGTTACGGTGTCGTTCCGACTGAAGCTTTCTTT	CASSYGVVPTEAFF
NA	TRBV7-2	TRBJ2-5	NA	TGTGCCAGCAGCTTAGGTAGGGTCCAAGAGACCCAGTACTTC	CASSLGRVQETQYF
NA	TRBV7-3	TRBJ2-5	NA	TGTGCCAGCAGCAGCGGGCCCGGGATCGAGACCCAGTACTTC	CASSSGPGIETQYF